This entry lists 3 T cell receptor beta chains sequenced from one sample in a study of blood T cells in healthy people across ages. Together with a sample-barcoded 5' primer, a J-beta primer mix was included in a second PCR lasting about 6 to 12 cycles. TCRdb re-derived calls from the 5' RACE reads in MiXCR, one entry per CDR3 protein. This repertoire shows 1.8 million or so distinct CDR3 sequences, about two fifths found once; its top ten account for 20% to 25%. The sample comprised blood. All receptors derive from a human donor in good health.

The chain couples TRBV9 to TRBJ1-1; the D is unclear. The CDR3 loop spans 15 amino acids. Trimming stripped 0 bases from V and 1 base from J, with 10 bases between. The germline gives CDR1 SGDLS, CDR2 YYNGEE. The CDR3 DNA follows: TGTGCCAGCAGCGTAGGGTCAGGAGGGAACACTGAAGCTTTCTTT. The encoded protein is CASSVGSGGNTEAFF.

This clonotype was found a few times. The V gene is TRBV25-1, the J gene TRBJ1-1, with D uncertain. The germline V gene has CDR1 MGHDK and CDR2 SYGVNS. This CDR3 has 15 residues. Trimming removed 4 bases at V and 4 bases at J, with 16 bases between. The CDR3 spells CASSAPLGVGTEAFF. CDR3 nucleotide sequence: TGTGCCAGCAGTGCCCCGTTGGGCGTGGGCACTGAAGCTTTCTTT.

This sequence joins TRBV29-1 and TRBJ2-3, with TRBD1 matching 8 bases. In germline, CDR1 is SQVTM, CDR2 ANQGSEA. The CDR3 is made up of 16 amino acids. V shed 6 bases and J 1 base; nucleotides not matched to a gene: 12. DNA of the CDR3: TGCAGCGTCCTTGGGGCCGGGACAGGAGGCACAGATACGCAGTATTTT. Translation: CSVLGAGTGGTDTQYF.